What follows are 10 T cell receptor beta chains derived from one specimen sequenced in a study of CD4+ T cells in melanoma. Clones were read by immunoSEQ multiplex PCR, and TCRdb kept only the in-frame ones, dropping some. Among some 110,000 clones listed, roughly 90% were seen once. The sample consisted of peripheral blood. These receptors originate from a human donor with melanoma.

The chain carries TRBV19 and TRBJ1-2, with D perhaps matching TRBD1 (5 bases). CDR1 and CDR2 from the germline V gene are LNHDA and SQIVND (reference sequence). The V end was cut by 7 bases, the J end by 2 bases, with 14 bases between. The CDR3 sequence is 14 residues long. The CDR3 loop reads CASTKAGQNYGYTF. The CDR3 DNA reads as TGTGCCAGTACCAAGGCGGGGCAAAACTATGGCTACACCTTC.

V usage is TRBV5-4 and J usage is TRBJ2-7, with unresolved D. Germline CDR1 is SGHNT and CDR2 is YYREEE (reference sequence). The CDR3 runs 12 residues. Deletions cut 0 bases from V and 3 bases from J, with 4 bases between. This CDR3 is CASSLGGYEQYF. The CDR3 region has the DNA TGTGCCAGCAGCTTGGGAGGCTACGAGCAGTACTTC. Full variable domain (outside the CDR3, taken from reference TRBV5-4 and TRBJ2-7): ETGVTQSPTHLIKTRGQQVTLRCSSQSGHNTVSWYQQALGQGPQFIFQYYREEENGRGNFPPRFSGLQFPNYSSELNVNALELDDSALYLCASSLGGYEQYFGPGTRLTVT.

V gene TRBV2 combines with J gene TRBJ2-3, with 9 bases aligning to TRBD2. V lost 0 bases and J lost 5; bases outside the gene matches: 6. Germline CDR1 and CDR2: SNHLY and FYNNEI. This CDR3 contains 16 residues. In DNA, the CDR3 is TGTGCCAGCAGTGAAGCTAGCGGGGGTAAGGGAGATACGCAGTATTTT. Its protein is CASSEASGGKGDTQYF.

The rearrangement links TRBV4-2 to TRBJ1-1; D gene unclear. CDR1 and CDR2 from the germline V gene are LGHNA and YNFKEQ. V was trimmed by 2 bases and J by 6 bases, leaving 16 bases between them. This CDR3 has 15 amino acids. In DNA form, the CDR3 reads TGTGCCAGCAGCCAAAGTGAAGGAAAGGTCTCTGAAGCTTTCTTT. Its protein is CASSQSEGKVSEAFF.

J is TRBJ1-2 and V is TRBV19; the D is unclear. Trimming cost V 2 bases and J 3 bases, with 7 bases left between them. Germline-derived CDR1 and CDR2 are LNHDA and SQIVND (reference sequence). This CDR3 has 13 amino acids. CDR3 bases: TGTGCCAGTAGTATAAGCGGGGACTATGGCTACACCTTC. Protein: CASSISGDYGYTF.

This sequence joins TRBV28 and TRBJ2-5; D remains unclear. Trimming took off 2 bases at V and 5 bases at J, with 9 bases between the two ends. The germline V gene encodes CDR1 MDHEN and CDR2 SYDVKM. This CDR3 is built from 13 residues. CDR3 nucleotide sequence: TGTGCCAGCAGTTTAGGGGTAGGGGAGACCCAGTACTTC. The encoded protein is CASSLGVGETQYF.

This clone has just a few counts. The same CDR3 also results from other DNA sequences found in this sample. The V and J genes are TRBV30 and TRBJ1-1; D is ambiguous. Germline V gives CDR1 GTSNPN, CDR2 SVGIG (reference sequence). V lost 1 base and J 1 base, leaving 4 bases between the germline ends. This CDR3 comprises 12 residues. The CDR3 region is CAWSDGNTEAFF. The CDR3 nucleotides are TGTGCCTGGAGTGACGGGAACACTGAAGCTTTCTTT. The full variable domain, in which reference TRBV30 and TRBJ1-1 provide the parts outside the CDR3, is SQTIHQWPATLVQPVGSPLSLECTVEGTSNPNLYWYRQAAGRGLQLLFYSVGIGQISSEVPQNLSASRPQDRQFILSSKKLLLSDSGFYLCAWSDGNTEAFFGQGTRLTVV.

This clone occurred once. The rearrangement uses TRBV5-1 and TRBJ2-1; 12 bases align to TRBD2. Germline V lookup: CDR1 SGHRS, CDR2 YFSETQ. Trimming removed 5 bases from V and 5 bases from J; junction bases left unmatched: 8. This CDR3 has 16 residues. In DNA form, the CDR3 reads TGCGCCAGCAGTTTAATACTAGCGGGGGGAAACAATGAGCAGTTCTTC. Translating gives CASSLILAGGNNEQFF.

The chain joins TRBV4-1 to TRBJ2-3, with D perhaps matching TRBD2 (5 bases). The CDR3 has 16 amino acids. V lost 0 bases and J lost 4, with 14 bases in between. CDR1 is MGHRA and CDR2 is YSYEKL in the germline V gene. The CDR3 is CASSQEAEILSDTQYF. The CDR3 DNA sequence: TGCGCCAGCAGCCAAGAAGCGGAAATATTATCAGATACGCAGTATTTT.

The chain is built from TRBV28 and TRBJ1-6; 7 bases line up with TRBD1. The CDR3 has 14 residues. Germline trimming cut 6 bases from V and 9 bases from J; bases unmatched to any gene: 8. The germline gives CDR1 MDHEN, CDR2 SYDVKM. CDR3 amino acids: CASSLRQGASPLHF. CDR3 sequence (DNA): TGTGCCAGCAGCCTCCGACAGGGTGCTTCACCCCTCCACTTT.